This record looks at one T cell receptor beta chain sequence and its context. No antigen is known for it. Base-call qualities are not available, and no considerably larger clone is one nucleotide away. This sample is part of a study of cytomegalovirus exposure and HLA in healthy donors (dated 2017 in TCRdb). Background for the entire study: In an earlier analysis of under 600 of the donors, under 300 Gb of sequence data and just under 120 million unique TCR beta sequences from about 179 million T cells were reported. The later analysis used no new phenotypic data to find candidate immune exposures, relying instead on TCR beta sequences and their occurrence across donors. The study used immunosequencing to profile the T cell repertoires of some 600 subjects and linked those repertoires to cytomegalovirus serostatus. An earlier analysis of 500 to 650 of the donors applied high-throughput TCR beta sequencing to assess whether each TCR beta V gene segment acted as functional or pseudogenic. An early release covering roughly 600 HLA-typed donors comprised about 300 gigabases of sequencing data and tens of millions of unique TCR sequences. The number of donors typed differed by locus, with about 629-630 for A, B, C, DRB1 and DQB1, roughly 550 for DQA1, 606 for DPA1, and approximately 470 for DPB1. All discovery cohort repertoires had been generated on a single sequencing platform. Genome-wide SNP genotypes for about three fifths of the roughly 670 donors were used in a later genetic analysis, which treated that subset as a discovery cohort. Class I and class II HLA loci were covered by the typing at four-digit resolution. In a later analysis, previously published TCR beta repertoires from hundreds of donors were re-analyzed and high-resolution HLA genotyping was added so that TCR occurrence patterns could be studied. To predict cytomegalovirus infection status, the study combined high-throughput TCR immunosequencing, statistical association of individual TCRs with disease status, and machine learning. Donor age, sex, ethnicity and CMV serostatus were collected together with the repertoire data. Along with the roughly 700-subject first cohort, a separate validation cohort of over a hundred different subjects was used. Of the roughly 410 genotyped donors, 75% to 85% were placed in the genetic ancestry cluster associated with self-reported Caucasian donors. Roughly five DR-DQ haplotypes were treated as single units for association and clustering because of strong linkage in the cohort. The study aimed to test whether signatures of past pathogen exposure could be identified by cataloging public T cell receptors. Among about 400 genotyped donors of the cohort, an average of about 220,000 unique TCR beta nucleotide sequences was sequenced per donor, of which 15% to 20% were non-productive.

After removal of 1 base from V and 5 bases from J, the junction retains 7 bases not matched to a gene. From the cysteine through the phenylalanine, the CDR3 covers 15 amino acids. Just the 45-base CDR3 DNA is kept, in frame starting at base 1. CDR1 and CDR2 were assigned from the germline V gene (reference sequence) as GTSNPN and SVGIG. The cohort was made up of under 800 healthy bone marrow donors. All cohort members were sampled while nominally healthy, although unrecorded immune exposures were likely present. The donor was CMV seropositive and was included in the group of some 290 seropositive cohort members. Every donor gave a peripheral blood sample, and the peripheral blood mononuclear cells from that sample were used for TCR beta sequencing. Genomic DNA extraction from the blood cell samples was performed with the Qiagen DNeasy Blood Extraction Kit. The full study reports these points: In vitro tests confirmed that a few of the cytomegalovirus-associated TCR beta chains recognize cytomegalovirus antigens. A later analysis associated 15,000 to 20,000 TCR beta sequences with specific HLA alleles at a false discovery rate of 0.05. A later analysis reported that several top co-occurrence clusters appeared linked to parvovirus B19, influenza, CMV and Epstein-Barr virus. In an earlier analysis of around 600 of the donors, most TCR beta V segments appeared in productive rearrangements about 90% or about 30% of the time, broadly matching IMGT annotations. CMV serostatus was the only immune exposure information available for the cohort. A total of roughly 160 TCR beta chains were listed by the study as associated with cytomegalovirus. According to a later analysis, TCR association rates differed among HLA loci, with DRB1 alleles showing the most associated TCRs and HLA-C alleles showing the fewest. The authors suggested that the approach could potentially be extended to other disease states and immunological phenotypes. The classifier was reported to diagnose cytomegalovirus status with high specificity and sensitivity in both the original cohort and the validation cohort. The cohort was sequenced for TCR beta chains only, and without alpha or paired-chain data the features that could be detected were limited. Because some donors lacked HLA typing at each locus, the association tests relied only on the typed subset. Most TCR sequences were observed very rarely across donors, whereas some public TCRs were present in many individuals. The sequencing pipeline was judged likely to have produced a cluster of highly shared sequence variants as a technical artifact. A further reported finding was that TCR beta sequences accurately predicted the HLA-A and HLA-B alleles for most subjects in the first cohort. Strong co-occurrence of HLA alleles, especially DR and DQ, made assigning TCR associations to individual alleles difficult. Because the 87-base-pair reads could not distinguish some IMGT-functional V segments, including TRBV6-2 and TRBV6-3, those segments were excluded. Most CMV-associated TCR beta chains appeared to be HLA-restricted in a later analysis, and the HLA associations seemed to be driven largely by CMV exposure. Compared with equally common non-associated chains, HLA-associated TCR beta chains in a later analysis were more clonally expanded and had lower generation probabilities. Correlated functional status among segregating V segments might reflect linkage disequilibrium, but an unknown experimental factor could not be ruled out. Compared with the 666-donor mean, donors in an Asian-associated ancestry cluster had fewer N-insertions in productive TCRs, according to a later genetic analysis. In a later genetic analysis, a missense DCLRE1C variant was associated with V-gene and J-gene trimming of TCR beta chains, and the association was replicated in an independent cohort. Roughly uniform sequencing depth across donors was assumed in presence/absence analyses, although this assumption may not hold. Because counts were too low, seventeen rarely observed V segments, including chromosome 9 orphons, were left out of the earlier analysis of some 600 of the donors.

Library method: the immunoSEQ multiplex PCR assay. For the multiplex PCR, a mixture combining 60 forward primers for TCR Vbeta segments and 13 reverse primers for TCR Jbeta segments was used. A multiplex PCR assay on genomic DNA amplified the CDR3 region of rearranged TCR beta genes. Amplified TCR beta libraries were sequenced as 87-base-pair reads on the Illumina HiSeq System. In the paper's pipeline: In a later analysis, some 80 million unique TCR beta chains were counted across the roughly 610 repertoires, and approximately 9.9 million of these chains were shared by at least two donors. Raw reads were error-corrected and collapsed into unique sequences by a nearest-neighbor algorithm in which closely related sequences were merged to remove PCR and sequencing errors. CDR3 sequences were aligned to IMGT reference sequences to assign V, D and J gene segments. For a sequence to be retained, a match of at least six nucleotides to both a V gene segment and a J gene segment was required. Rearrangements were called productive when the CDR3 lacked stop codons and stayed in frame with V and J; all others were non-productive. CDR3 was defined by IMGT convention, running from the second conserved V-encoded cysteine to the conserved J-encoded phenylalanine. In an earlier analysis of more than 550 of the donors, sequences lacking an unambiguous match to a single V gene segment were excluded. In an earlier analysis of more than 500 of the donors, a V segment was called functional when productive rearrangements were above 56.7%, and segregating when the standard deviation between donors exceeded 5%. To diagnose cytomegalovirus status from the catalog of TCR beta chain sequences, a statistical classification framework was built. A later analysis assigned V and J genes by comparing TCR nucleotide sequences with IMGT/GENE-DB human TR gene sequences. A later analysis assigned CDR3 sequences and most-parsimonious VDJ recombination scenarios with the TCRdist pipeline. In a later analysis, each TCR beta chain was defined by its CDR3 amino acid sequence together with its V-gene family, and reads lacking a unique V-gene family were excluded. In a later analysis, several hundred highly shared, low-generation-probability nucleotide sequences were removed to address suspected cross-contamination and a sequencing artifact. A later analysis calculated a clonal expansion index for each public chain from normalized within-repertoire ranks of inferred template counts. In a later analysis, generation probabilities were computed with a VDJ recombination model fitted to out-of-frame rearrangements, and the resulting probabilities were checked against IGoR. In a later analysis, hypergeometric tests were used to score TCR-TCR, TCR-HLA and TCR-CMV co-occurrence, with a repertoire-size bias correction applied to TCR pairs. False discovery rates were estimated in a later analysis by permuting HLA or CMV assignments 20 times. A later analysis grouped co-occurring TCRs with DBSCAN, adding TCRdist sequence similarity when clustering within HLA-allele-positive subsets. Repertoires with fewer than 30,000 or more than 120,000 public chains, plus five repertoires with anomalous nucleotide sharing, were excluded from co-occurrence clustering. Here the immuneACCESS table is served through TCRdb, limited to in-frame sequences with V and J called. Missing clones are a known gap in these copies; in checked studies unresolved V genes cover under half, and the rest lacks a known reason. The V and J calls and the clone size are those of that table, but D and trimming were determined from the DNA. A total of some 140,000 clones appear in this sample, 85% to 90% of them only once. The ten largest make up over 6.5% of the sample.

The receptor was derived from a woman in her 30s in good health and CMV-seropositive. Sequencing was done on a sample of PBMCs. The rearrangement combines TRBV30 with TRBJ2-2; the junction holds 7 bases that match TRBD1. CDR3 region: CAWSACSRGTGELFF. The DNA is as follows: TGTGCCTGGAGTGCCTGCTCCAGGGGGACCGGGGAGCTGTTTTTT.